This T cell receptor (beta chain) is drawn from a study of shared clonotypes between healthy human individuals. Regarding the study as a whole: Clonotype sharing levels among donors were expected to vary with sequencing depth. Non-shared clonotypes had lower generation probabilities than those shared by all four donors. Estimated clonotype richness was generally higher in naive than memory subsets.

Method: immunoSEQ multiplex PCR; TCRdb's copy keeps in-frame clones and lacks some. The table lists over 2 million clones, roughly 95% of them singletons. This CDR3 has 13 amino acids. Per the germline V gene, CDR1 is SGHDT and CDR2 is YYEEEE. Trimming shortened V by 4 bases and J by 0 bases, and 8 bases separated the two germline ends. Naivety among CD8 cells was defined by CD45RO negativity and positive CCR7 selection, thereby excluding terminally differentiated effector memory CD45RA+ cells. Details on this clone: Its cognate antigen is unknown. The same CDR3 is also encoded by other DNA sequences in this sample.

The sequence was collected from a man aged 18-30 years in good health. V and J are TRBV5-6 and TRBJ2-7; D remains unclear. Source material: naive CD8+ T cells sorted from blood. In DNA, the CDR3 is TGTGCCAGCAGCCTGTCGACCTCCTACGAGCAGTACTTC. Translation gives CASSLSTSYEQYF. The variable domain in full, completed from reference TRBV5-6 and TRBJ2-7, reads DAGVTQSPTHLIKTRGQQVTLRCSPKSGHDTVSWYQQALGQGPQFIFQYYEEEERQRGNFPDRFSGHQFPNYSSELNVNALLLGDSALYLCASSLSTSYEQYFGPGTRLTVT.